This T cell receptor beta chain is drawn from a study of radiation and T cells in renal cell carcinoma. The study's findings and limits: In blood, top tumor clones expanded by 2 weeks, shrinking by 4.

This CDR3 has 16 amino acids. The J segment lost 5 bases and the V segment lost 2 bases, leaving 10 bases of the junction unmatched. Germline CDR1 reads LNHDA; CDR2 reads SQIVND (reference sequence). The sample's time point: blood 2 weeks post-SBRT. Treatment described: 15 Gy SBRT to primary tumor, nephrectomy 4 weeks later. Clear cell pathology was present in this patient's renal cell carcinoma. Profiled with immunoSEQ multiplex PCR; TCRdb holds only in-frame clones, not every one. The table lists about 120,000 clones, about 81% of them singletons. A remark on this clone: Its antigen is as yet unknown.

This chain links TRBV19 with TRBJ2-5; 8 nucleotides line up with TRBD1. The specimen was blood, collected from a patient whose treatment included radiotherapy and nephrectomy. This clonotype originated in a woman in her sixties with renal cell carcinoma. In DNA form, the CDR3 reads TGTGCCAGTAGTATATCCCGGCAGGGGGCGCGGGAGACCCAGTACTTC. Protein: CASSISRQGARETQYF. Complete variable domain (other parts from reference TRBV19 and TRBJ2-5): DGGITQSPKYLFRKEGQNVTLSCEQNLNHDAMYWYRQDPGQGLRLIYYSQIVNDFQKGDIAEGYSVSREKKESFPLTVTSAQKNPTAFYLCASSISRQGARETQYFGPGTRLLVL.